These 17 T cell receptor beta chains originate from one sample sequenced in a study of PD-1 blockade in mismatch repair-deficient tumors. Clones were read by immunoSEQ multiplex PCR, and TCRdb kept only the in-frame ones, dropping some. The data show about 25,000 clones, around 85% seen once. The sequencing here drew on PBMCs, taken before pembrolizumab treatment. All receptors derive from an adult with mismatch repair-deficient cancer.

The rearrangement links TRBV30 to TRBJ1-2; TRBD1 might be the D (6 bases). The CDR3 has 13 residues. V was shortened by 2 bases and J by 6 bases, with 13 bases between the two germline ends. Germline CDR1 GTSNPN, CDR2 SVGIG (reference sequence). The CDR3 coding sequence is TGTGCCTGGAGTAGAGCGGGGGGCGATGGCTACACCTTC. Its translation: CAWSRAGGDGYTF.

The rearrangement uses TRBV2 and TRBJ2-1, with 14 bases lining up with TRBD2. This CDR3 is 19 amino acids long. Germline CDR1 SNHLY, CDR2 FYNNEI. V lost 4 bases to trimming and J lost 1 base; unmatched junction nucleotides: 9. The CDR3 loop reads CASSAGTSGRFWSYNEQFF. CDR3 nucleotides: TGTGCCAGCAGTGCTGGGACTAGCGGGAGATTTTGGTCCTACAATGAGCAGTTCTTC.

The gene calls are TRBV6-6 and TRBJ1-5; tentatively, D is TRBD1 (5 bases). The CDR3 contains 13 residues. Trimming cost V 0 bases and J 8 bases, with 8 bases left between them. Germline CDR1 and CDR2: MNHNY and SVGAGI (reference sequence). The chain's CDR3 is CASSYSQGEPQHF. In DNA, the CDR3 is TGTGCCAGCAGTTACTCCCAGGGCGAGCCCCAGCATTTT.

The CDR3 nucleotides are TGTGCCAGCAGTGCCCGGGGACAGGGGGTGGACGAGCAGTACTTC. Encoded protein: CASSARGQGVDEQYF. The genes are TRBV6-1 and TRBJ2-7; 11 bases fit TRBD1. Losses at the gene ends were 4 bases for V and 5 bases for J; bases not matched to a gene: 7. The CDR3 loop spans 15 amino acids. Germline assignment: CDR1 MNHNS and CDR2 SASEGT.

In DNA form, the CDR3 reads TGTGCCAGCAGTACCGCGGGCGCCAAAGGGGAAAAACTGTTTTTT. Its protein product is CASSTAGAKGEKLFF. The chain uses TRBV2 and TRBJ1-4; D is unresolved. CDR1 and CDR2 from the germline V gene are SNHLY and FYNNEI. The V and J ends lost 5 bases and 8 bases respectively, with 18 bases between them. The CDR3 is 15 residues long.

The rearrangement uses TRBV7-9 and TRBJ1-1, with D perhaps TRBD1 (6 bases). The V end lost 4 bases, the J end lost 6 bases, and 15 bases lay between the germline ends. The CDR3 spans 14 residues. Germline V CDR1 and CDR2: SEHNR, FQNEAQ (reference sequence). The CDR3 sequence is CASSSGTPSAEAFF. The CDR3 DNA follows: TGTGCCAGCAGCTCCGGGACACCAAGTGCTGAAGCTTTCTTT.

As DNA, the CDR3 is TGTGCCAGCAGCTTCGGGGCCGGACAGGGACGGACCGGGGAGCTGTTTTTT. Amino acid sequence: CASSFGAGQGRTGELFF. This chain joins TRBV7-9 and TRBJ2-2; 8 positions match TRBD1. Trimming took 3 bases from V and 5 from J; bases not matched to a gene: 11. Germline assignment: CDR1 SEHNR and CDR2 FQNEAQ (reference sequence). CDR3 size: 17 residues.

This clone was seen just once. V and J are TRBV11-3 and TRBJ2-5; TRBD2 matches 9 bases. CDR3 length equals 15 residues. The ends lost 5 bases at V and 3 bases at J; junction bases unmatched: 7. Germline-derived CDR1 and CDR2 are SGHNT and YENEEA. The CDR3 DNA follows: TGTGCCAGCAGCCCGGTGACTAGCGGAGAAGAGACCCAGTACTTC. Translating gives CASSPVTSGEETQYF.

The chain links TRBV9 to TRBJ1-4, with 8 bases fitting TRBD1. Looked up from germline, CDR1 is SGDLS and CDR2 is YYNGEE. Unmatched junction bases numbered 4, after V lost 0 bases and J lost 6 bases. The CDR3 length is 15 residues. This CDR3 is CASSVGSRGHEKLFF. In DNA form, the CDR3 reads TGTGCCAGCAGCGTAGGAAGCAGGGGGCATGAAAAACTGTTTTTT.

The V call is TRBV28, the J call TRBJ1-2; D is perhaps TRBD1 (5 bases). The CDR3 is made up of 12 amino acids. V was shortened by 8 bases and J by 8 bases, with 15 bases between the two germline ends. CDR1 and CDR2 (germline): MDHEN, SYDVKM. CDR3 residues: CASHRQGYGYTF. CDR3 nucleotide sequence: TGTGCCAGCCATCGGCAGGGATACGGCTACACCTTC.

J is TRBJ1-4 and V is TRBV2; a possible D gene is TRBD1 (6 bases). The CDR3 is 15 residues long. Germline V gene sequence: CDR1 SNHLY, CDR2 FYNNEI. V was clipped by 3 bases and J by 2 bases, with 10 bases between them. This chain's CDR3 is CASSDRGTTNEKLFF. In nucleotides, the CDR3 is TGTGCCAGCAGTGACAGGGGAACTACTAATGAAAAACTGTTTTTT.

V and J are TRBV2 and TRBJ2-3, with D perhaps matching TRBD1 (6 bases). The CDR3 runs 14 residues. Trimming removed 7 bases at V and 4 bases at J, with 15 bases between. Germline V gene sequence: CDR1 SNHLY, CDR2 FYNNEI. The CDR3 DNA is TGTGCCAGCAACAGGGCTAGCAGCGCAGATACGCAGTATTTT. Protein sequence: CASNRASSADTQYF.

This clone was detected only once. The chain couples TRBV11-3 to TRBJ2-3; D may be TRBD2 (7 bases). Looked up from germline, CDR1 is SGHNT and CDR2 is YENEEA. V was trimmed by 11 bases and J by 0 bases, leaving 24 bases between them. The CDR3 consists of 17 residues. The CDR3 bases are TGTGCCCCCCCGGGGGGCGTGGCCCTCCCTAGCACAGATACGCAGTATTTT. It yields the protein CAPPGGVALPSTDTQYF.

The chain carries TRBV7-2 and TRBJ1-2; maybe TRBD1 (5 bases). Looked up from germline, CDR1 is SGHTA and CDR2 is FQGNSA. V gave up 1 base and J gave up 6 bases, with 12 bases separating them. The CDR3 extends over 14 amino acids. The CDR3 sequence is CASSLGGVQNGYTF. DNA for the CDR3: TGTGCCAGCAGCTTAGGGGGGGTCCAAAATGGCTACACCTTC.

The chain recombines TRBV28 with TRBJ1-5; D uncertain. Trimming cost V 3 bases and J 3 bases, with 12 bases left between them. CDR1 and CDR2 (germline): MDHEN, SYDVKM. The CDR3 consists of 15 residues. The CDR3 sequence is CASSFAGNPNQPQHF. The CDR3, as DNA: TGTGCCAGCAGTTTCGCGGGAAATCCCAATCAGCCCCAGCATTTT.

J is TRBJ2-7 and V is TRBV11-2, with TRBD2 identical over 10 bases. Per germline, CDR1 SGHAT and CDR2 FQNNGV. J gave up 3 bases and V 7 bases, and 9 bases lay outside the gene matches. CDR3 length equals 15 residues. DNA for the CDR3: TGTGCCAGCACCTCCGGGCTAGCGGGAGTCTACGAGCAGTACTTC. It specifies CASTSGLAGVYEQYF.

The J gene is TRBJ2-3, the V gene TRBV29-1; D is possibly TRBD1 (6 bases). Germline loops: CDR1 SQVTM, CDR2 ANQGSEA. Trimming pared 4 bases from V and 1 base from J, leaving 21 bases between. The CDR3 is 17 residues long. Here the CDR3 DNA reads TGCAGCGTTGGACTGCCGGGACATATGTATGGCACAGATACGCAGTATTTT. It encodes CSVGLPGHMYGTDTQYF.